Shown below are 29 T cell receptor beta chains from a single sample sequenced in a study of blood T cells in healthy people across ages. The use of a sample-barcoded 5' primer and a J-beta primer mix characterized a second PCR of about 6 to 12 cycles. One entry per CDR3 protein, called by TCRdb with MiXCR from the 5' RACE reads. The sample lists some 760,000 distinct CDR3 sequences, approximately 25% occurring once. These same data were also listed under a study on T cells of mothers and their children.

Sequencing was done on a sample of blood. Receptors originate from a boy aged 5-17 years in good health.

The sample holds a few counts of this clonotype. J is TRBJ1-5 and V is TRBV28; the match to TRBD1 covers 7 bases. V gave up 3 bases and J gave up 3 bases; unmatched junction bases: 2. The CDR3 is made up of 14 amino acids. Germline V gene lookup returns CDR1 MDHEN and CDR2 SYDVKM. The CDR3 loop reads CASSFGTDNQPQHF. CDR3 bases: TGTGCCAGCAGTTTCGGGACAGACAATCAGCCCCAGCATTTT.

This clonotype was seen only a few times. CDR3 protein: CASSITGASYEQYF. The CDR3 bases are TGTGCCAGCTCAATTACAGGGGCCTCCTACGAGCAGTACTTC. The chain employs TRBV18 and TRBJ2-7, with TRBD1 matching over 7 bases. The junction had 4 bases not matched to a gene; V was cut back by 5 bases and J by 0 bases. CDR1 and CDR2 from the germline V gene are KGHSH and LQKENI. This CDR3 region has 14 residues. Based on the CDR3 plus reference TRBV18 and TRBJ2-7, the full variable domain is NAGVMQNPRHLVRRRGQEARLRCSPMKGHSHVYWYRQLPEEGLKFMVYLQKENIIDESGMPKERFSAEFPKEGPSILRIQQVVRGDSAAYFCASSITGASYEQYFGPGTRLTVT.

The chain is built from TRBV28 and TRBJ2-6, with unresolved D. CDR1 MDHEN and CDR2 SYDVKM come from the germline V gene. This CDR3 has 17 amino acids. Trimming cost V 1 base and J 0 bases, with 10 bases left between them. CDR3 nucleotides: TGTGCCAGCAGTTTATTCCCCCAGAGCTCTGGGGCCAACGTCCTGACTTTC. It codes for CASSLFPQSSGANVLTF.

This clonotype was found a few times. This rearrangement joins TRBV27 to TRBJ2-1, with 9 bases matching TRBD2. In germline, CDR1 is MNHEY, CDR2 SMNVEV (reference sequence). This CDR3 region has 15 residues. Trimming at V came to 7 bases and at J to 5 bases, leaving 9 bases not matched to a gene. CDR3 DNA: TGTGCCAGCACCCTTTTCGGACTAGCGAACAATGAGCAGTTCTTC. Translating gives CASTLFGLANNEQFF.

This rearrangement joins TRBV28 to TRBJ2-1; a possible D gene is TRBD2 (6 bases). Trimming took off 5 bases at V and 3 bases at J, with 23 bases between the two ends. CDR1 and CDR2 (germline): MDHEN, SYDVKM. This CDR3 is 18 amino acids long. The CDR3 loop is CASSPLRVASEYYNEQFF. In DNA form, the CDR3 reads TGTGCCAGCAGTCCCCTTCGGGTGGCTAGCGAGTACTACAATGAGCAGTTCTTC.

V is TRBV20-1 and J is TRBJ1-5; weak D call: TRBD1 (6 bases). Germline-derived CDR1 and CDR2 are DFQATT and SNEGSKA (reference sequence). CDR3 length: 15 amino acids. Trimming left V 3 bases short and J 3 bases short, with 15 bases between. This CDR3 is CSASAWTDLNQPQHF. The CDR3, as DNA: TGCAGTGCTAGTGCTTGGACAGATCTCAATCAGCCCCAGCATTTT.

This clonotype was counted between two and nine times. The V gene is TRBV5-1, the J gene TRBJ1-1; D may be TRBD1 (5 bases). The CDR3 sequence is 14 residues long. CDR1 is SGHRS and CDR2 is YFSETQ in the germline V gene. V was cut by 3 bases and J by 5 bases, with 14 bases left in between. The CDR3 sequence is CASSSRGKFTEAFF. DNA for the CDR3: TGCGCCAGCAGCTCGAGGGGAAAGTTTACTGAAGCTTTCTTT.

This clonotype was detected a few times. The chain is built from TRBV5-1 and TRBJ2-3, with D tentatively TRBD1 (6 bases). Trimming left V 2 bases short and J 3 bases short, with 10 bases between. Germline values: CDR1 SGHRS, CDR2 YFSETQ. The CDR3 spans 14 residues. The CDR3 nucleotides are TGCGCCAGCAGCTTCAGGGGTGATACAGATACGCAGTATTTT. This encodes CASSFRGDTDTQYF. The entire variable domain, with the rest obtained from reference TRBV5-1 and TRBJ2-3, is as follows: KAGVTQTPRYLIKTRGQQVTLSCSPISGHRSVSWYQQTPGQGLQFLFEYFSETQRNKGNFPGRFSGRQFSNSRSEMNVSTLELGDSALYLCASSFRGDTDTQYFGPGTRLTVL.

This clonotype was recorded a few times. V is TRBV29-1 and J is TRBJ2-4; the D gene is possibly TRBD1 (6 bases). CDR1 and CDR2 from the germline V gene are SQVTM and ANQGSEA. The CDR3 length is 12 residues. V lost 4 bases and J 6 bases, leaving 10 bases between the germline ends. The CDR3 DNA reads as TGCAGCGTTGCAGGGGTCCTAAACATTCAGTACTTC. This gives the protein CSVAGVLNIQYF. The whole variable domain, remainder taken from reference TRBV29-1 and TRBJ2-4, is SAVISQKPSRDICQRGTSLTIQCQVDSQVTMMFWYRQQPGQSLTLIATANQGSEATYESGFVIDKFPISRPNLTFSTLTVSNMSPEDSSIYLCSVAGVLNIQYFGAGTRLSVL.

The chain employs TRBV12-3 or TRBV12-4 and TRBJ2-2, with D hard to call. V lost 7 bases, J lost 3 bases, and 12 bases lay in between. The CDR3 has 14 residues. DNA of the CDR3: TGTGCCAGCAAATTTGCATCATACACCGGGGAGCTGTTTTTT. Protein: CASKFASYTGELFF.

This rearrangement joins TRBV9 to TRBJ2-7; TRBD1 matches 10 bases. The CDR3 contains 15 residues. The germline gives CDR1 SGDLS, CDR2 YYNGEE. V lost 5 bases to trimming and J lost 2 bases; unmatched junction nucleotides: 7. CDR3 protein: CASSPGQGTPYEQYF. The CDR3 DNA sequence: TGTGCCAGCAGTCCGGGACAGGGGACCCCCTACGAGCAGTACTTC.

The chain combines TRBV4-1 with TRBJ1-1; D is perhaps TRBD1 (6 bases). CDR3 length: 15 residues. Trimming removed 1 base at V and 2 bases at J, with 11 bases between. Germline-derived CDR1 and CDR2 are MGHRA and YSYEKL. For the CDR3, the DNA is TGCGCCAGCAGCCAAGCTCGGACAGCCAACACTGAAGCTTTCTTT. Amino acid sequence: CASSQARTANTEAFF.

This clonotype was detected a few times. CDR3 sequence: CASSPEGGNTIYF. CDR3 nucleotide sequence: TGTGCCAGCAGCCCCGAAGGAGGAAACACCATATATTTT. The V gene is TRBV7-2, the J gene TRBJ1-3; D gene uncertain. Trimming left V 5 bases short and J 4 bases short, with 9 bases between. This CDR3 has 13 residues. Germline V lookup: CDR1 SGHTA, CDR2 FQGNSA.

The chain has TRBV6-5 and TRBJ2-1; TRBD2 matches 13 bases. The DNA matches TRBJ2-5 better at its end, which makes the J call doubtful. The CDR3 sequence is 15 residues long. Looked up from germline, CDR1 is MNHEY and CDR2 is SVGAGI. The CDR3 sequence is CASRRTSGRRETQYF. The CDR3 bases are TGTGCCAGCAGGAGGACTAGCGGGAGACGGGAGACCCAGTACTTC.

This clonotype was observed a few times. One end of the junction varies from germline; a read error may be responsible. The V and J genes are TRBV7-7 and TRBJ2-1, with 9 bases aligning to TRBD2. The length of the CDR3 is 16 residues. In germline, CDR1 is SSHAT, CDR2 FNYEAQ (reference sequence). CDR3 region: CASSSRLAEGSNEQFF. The CDR3 bases are TGTGCTAGCAGCTCGCGACTAGCGGAGGGGAGTAATGAGCAGTTCTTC.

The chain couples TRBV29-1 to TRBJ1-3; 8 bases fit TRBD1. Trimming cost V 4 bases and J 0 bases; bases outside gene matches: 8. Germline V gene data show CDR1 as SQVTM and CDR2 as ANQGSEA. The CDR3 totals 16 residues. CDR3 bases: TGCAGCGTTGCGACAGGGGATAACTTCTCTGGAAACACCATATATTTT. Protein product: CSVATGDNFSGNTIYF.

The rearrangement uses TRBV6-1 and TRBJ2-2, with D maybe TRBD1 (8 bases). Deletions cut 5 bases from V and 1 base from J, with 14 bases between. Germline V CDR1 and CDR2: MNHNS, SASEGT. The CDR3 spans 16 residues. Written as DNA, the CDR3 is TGTGCCAGCAGTCCGCGGGGGACAGGGAACACCGGGGAGCTGTTTTTT. Translation gives CASSPRGTGNTGELFF.

The chain recombines TRBV4-3 with TRBJ1-1; 7 bases line up with TRBD1. Germline V gene lookup returns CDR1 LGHNA and CDR2 YSLEER. With 5 bases clipped from V and 4 bases from J, the junction kept 7 bases outside the gene matches. This CDR3 contains 14 residues. The CDR3 loop reads CASSWERGPTEAFF. The CDR3 nucleotides are TGCGCCAGCAGCTGGGAGAGGGGGCCCACTGAAGCTTTCTTT.

This clonotype came up a few times. The chain recombines TRBV28 with TRBJ2-5, with 8 bases matching TRBD1. The J call may be faulty, since TRBJ2-7 better matches the DNA end. This CDR3 has 19 residues. In germline, CDR1 is MDHEN, CDR2 SYDVKM. The CDR3 DNA reads TGTGCCAGCAGTTTCCCTCCTACGTGGGGACAGGAACCCTCCTACGAGCAGTACTTC. Its translation is CASSFPPTWGQEPSYEQYF.

A few counts support this clonotype. This sequence joins TRBV28 and TRBJ1-1; D remains ambiguous. Germline CDR1 is MDHEN and CDR2 is SYDVKM. The germline V and J ends were trimmed by 7 bases and 4 bases, with 16 bases remaining between them. The CDR3 is 14 amino acids. The CDR3 coding sequence is TGTGCCAGCAAAGGTTGGGGTTGGGGCACTGAAGCTTTCTTT. Residues: CASKGWGWGTEAFF.

This rearrangement joins TRBV28 to TRBJ1-1; D gene unclear. Germline V lookup: CDR1 MDHEN, CDR2 SYDVKM. CDR3 length: 11 residues. Trimming left V 7 bases short and J 5 bases short, with 8 bases between. This CDR3 reads CASNRRTEAFF. CDR3 DNA sequence: TGTGCCAGCAATCGACGTACTGAAGCTTTCTTT. Filled out from reference TRBV28 and TRBJ1-1, the complete variable domain reads DVKVTQSSRYLVKRTGEKVFLECVQDMDHENMFWYRQDPGLGLRLIYFSYDVKMKEKGDIPEGYSVSREKKERFSLILESASTNQTSMYLCASNRRTEAFFGQGTRLTVV.

The rearrangement links TRBV7-9 to TRBJ2-5; maybe TRBD1 (6 bases). Per the germline V gene, CDR1 is SEHNR and CDR2 is FQNEAQ (reference sequence). The CDR3 spans 13 residues. Trimming took off 5 bases at V and 11 bases at J, with 18 bases between the two ends. In DNA form, the CDR3 reads TGTGCCAGCAGCAACACCGACAGGCCAAGGCAGTACTTC. Amino acid sequence: CASSNTDRPRQYF.

The J gene is TRBJ2-1, the V gene TRBV7-3, with a weak D call TRBD1 (6 bases). From germline, CDR1 is SGHTA and CDR2 FQGTGA. Trimming shortened V by 4 bases and J by 6 bases, and 10 bases separated the two germline ends. This CDR3 spans 13 amino acids. DNA for the CDR3: TGTGCCAGCAGCTCCCCCAGGGGCAATGAGCAGTTCTTC. It codes for CASSSPRGNEQFF.

This chain joins TRBV10-3 and TRBJ2-1; no reliable D call. Per the germline V gene, CDR1 is ENHRY and CDR2 is SYGVKD. The CDR3 is made up of 12 amino acids. The V and J ends lost 3 bases and 4 bases respectively, with 4 bases between them. As DNA, the CDR3 is TGTGCCATCAGTGACACGTACAATGAGCAGTTCTTC. It translates to CAISDTYNEQFF.

Only a few counts were recorded for this clonotype. The rearrangement uses TRBV20-1 and TRBJ2-3; TRBD2 agrees at 8 bases. CDR3 length equals 15 residues. Germline CDR1 reads DFQATT; CDR2 reads SNEGSKA (reference sequence). V gave up 0 bases and J gave up 2 bases; unmatched junction bases: 4. CDR3 sequence: CSARDSGRATDTQYF. Here the CDR3 DNA reads TGCAGTGCTAGAGATTCCGGGAGGGCCACAGATACGCAGTATTTT.

The chain has TRBV9 and TRBJ2-3; D is undetermined. The CDR3 has 14 residues. From germline, CDR1 is SGDLS and CDR2 YYNGEE. V gave up 2 bases and J gave up 2 bases, with 9 bases separating them. CDR3 in DNA: TGTGCCAGCAGCGTGGGCGGAATCACAGATACGCAGTATTTT. It is translated as CASSVGGITDTQYF.

The chain combines TRBV20-1 with TRBJ2-1; D unclear. The J call may be mistaken, given a closer DNA end match to TRBJ2-7. CDR3 length equals 10 residues. Germline V gene sequence: CDR1 DFQATT, CDR2 SNEGSKA (reference sequence). CDR3 sequence reads: CSASELEQYF. The DNA of the CDR3 is TGCAGTGCTAGCGAGCTCGAGCAGTACTTC.

CDR3 in DNA: TGTGCCAGCAGTATCGGGACTCTGAAGTCTGGAAACACCATATATTTT. Its translation is CASSIGTLKSGNTIYF. The gene calls are TRBV12-3 or TRBV12-4 and TRBJ1-3; a possible D gene is TRBD1 (5 bases). V lost 5 bases, J lost 1 base, and 15 bases lay in between. The CDR3 loop spans 16 amino acids.

The V gene is TRBV12-3 or TRBV12-4, the J gene TRBJ2-3; 14 bases fit TRBD2. J lost 3 bases, V lost 7 bases, and 6 bases had no gene match. This CDR3 region has 16 residues. CDR3 coding DNA: TGTGCCAGCAAAAACGGACTAGCGGGAGGTACAGATACGCAGTATTTT. Its translation is CASKNGLAGGTDTQYF.